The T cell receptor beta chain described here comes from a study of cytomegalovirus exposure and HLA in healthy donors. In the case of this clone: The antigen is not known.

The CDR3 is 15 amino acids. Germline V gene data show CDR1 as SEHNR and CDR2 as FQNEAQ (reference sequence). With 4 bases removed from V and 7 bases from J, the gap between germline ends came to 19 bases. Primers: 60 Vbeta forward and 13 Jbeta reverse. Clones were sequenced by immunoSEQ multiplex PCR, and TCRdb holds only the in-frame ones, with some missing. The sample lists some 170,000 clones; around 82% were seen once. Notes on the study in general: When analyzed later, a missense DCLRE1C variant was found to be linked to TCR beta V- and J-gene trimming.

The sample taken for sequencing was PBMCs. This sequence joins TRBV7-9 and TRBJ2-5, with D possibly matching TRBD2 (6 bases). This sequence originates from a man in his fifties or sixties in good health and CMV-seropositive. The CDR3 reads CASSSSTDLEGTQYF. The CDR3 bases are TGTGCCAGCAGCTCCTCGACAGATCTGGAGGGGACCCAGTACTTC.